The 5 T cell receptor beta chains given below trace back to one sample, sequenced in a study of T-cell reconstitution after alpha-beta-depleted transplantation in children. Unique molecular identifiers were incorporated when the TCRbeta library was constructed. One entry per CDR3 protein results from TCRdb running MiXCR on the PCR reads. The repertoire consists of approximately 340,000 distinct CDR3 sequences, with over 9% occurring once and the leading ten covering around 2.5%. The sequencing here drew on PBMCs from the stem cell graft donor, taken from the stem cell graft. The receptors derive from a human donor who donated a stem cell graft to a child with acute lymphoblastic leukemia.

This clonotype came up many times. The chain recombines TRBV5-5 with TRBJ1-3; no clear D. V lost 0 bases and J lost 0, with 13 bases in between. The CDR3 contains 17 residues. From germline, CDR1 is SGHKS and CDR2 YYEKEE (reference sequence). The CDR3 coding sequence is TGTGCCAGCAGCTTGGCTGCCGGACTCCCCTCTGGAAACACCATATATTTT. Its translation: CASSLAAGLPSGNTIYF.

This clonotype was found a few times. The chain couples TRBV20-1 to TRBJ1-5; 9 nucleotides match TRBD1. Germline V gives CDR1 DFQATT, CDR2 SNEGSKA (reference sequence). Trimming removed 3 bases from V and 0 bases from J; junction bases left unmatched: 6. This CDR3 comprises 16 residues. The CDR3 loop reads CSARGQGAYSNQPQHF. The CDR3 DNA is TGCAGTGCTAGGGGACAGGGAGCGTATAGCAATCAGCCCCAGCATTTT.

V gene TRBV20-1 combines with J gene TRBJ1-4, with 9 bases that match TRBD1. Germline V gene sequence: CDR1 DFQATT, CDR2 SNEGSKA (reference sequence). V lost 1 base and J lost 7; bases outside the gene matches: 7. The CDR3 spans 15 residues. The chain's CDR3 is CSARVSGQGSEKLFF. CDR3 in DNA: TGCAGTGCTAGAGTCTCGGGACAGGGCAGTGAAAAACTGTTTTTT.

This clonotype was observed at least ten times. The chain is built from TRBV4-1 and TRBJ1-3; TRBD1 matches 8 bases. The CDR3 runs 19 residues. The V gene's germline CDR1 is MGHRA and CDR2 YSYEKL. V shed 3 bases, J shed 0 bases, and the junction held 13 bases outside the gene matches. CDR3 protein: CASSQSQGAAFGSGNTIYF. In nucleotides, the CDR3 is TGCGCCAGCAGCCAGTCCCAGGGGGCGGCTTTCGGCTCTGGAAACACCATATATTTT.

V and J are TRBV20-1 and TRBJ2-3; TRBD2 matches at 7 bases. This CDR3 comprises 14 residues. The V segment lost 5 bases and the J segment 0 bases; nucleotides outside the gene matches: 5. Germline CDR1 reads DFQATT; CDR2 reads SNEGSKA (reference sequence). This chain's CDR3 is CSARSGSSTDTQYF. DNA for the CDR3: TGCAGTGCTCGTAGCGGGTCTAGCACAGATACGCAGTATTTT.